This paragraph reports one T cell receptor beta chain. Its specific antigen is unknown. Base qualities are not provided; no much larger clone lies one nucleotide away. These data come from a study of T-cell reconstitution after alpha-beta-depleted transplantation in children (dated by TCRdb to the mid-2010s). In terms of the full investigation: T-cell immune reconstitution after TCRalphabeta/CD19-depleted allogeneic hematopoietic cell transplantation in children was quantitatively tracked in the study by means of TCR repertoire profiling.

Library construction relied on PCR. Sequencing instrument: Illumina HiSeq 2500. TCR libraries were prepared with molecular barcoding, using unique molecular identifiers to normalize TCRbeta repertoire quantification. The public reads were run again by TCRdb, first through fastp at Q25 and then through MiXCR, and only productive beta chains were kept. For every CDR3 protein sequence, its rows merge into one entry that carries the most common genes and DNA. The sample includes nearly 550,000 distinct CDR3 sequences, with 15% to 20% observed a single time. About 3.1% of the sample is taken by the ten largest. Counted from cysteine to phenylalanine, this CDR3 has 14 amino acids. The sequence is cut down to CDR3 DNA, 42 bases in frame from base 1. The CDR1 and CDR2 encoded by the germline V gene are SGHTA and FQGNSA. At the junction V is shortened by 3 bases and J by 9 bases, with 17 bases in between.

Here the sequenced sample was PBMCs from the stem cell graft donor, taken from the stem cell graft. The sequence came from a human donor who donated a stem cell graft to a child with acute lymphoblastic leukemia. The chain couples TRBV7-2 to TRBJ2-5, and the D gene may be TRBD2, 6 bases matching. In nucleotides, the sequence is TGTGCCAGCAGCTTGGACGGGGGAAATGGGCCCCAGTACTTC. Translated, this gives CASSLDGGNGPQYF.